This TCR beta chain was sequenced in a study of T cells in women clearing cervical HPV infection. Remarks on this clone: The CDR3 end lies 3 residues beyond the end of the read and is filled in from the germline J gene.

Generated by immunoSEQ multiplex PCR, the TCRdb table keeps only in-frame clones and is missing some. The sample's table shows roughly 30,000 clones. Between the trimmed V and J ends, which lost 0 bases and 5 bases, there was a span of 11 bases. This CDR3 has 15 amino acids. The TCR was taken from a woman between 18 and 70 years old with a cervical HPV16 infection that either progressed to CIN3+ or cleared (not recorded which). Input material: blood buffy coat. The rearrangement links TRBV23-1 to TRBJ1-5; D uncertain. TRBV23-1 is an ORF, with its function uncertain. The CDR3 reads CASSQSAGEHQPQHF. CDR3 bases read: TGCGCCAGCAGTCAATCAGCCGGGGAGCATCAGCCC.